Below are 19 T cell receptor beta chains sequenced from a single sample in a study of vaccination and CD4 T cells after COVID-19. The antigens for these receptors are not known. At the Johns Hopkins FTIC core, DNA taken from cultured CD4+ T cells was sequenced by way of the Oncomine TCR Beta short-read assay. TCRdb reprocessed the PCR reads via MiXCR and lists one record per CDR3 protein. The table includes about 2,200 distinct CDR3 sequences, roughly 50% detected once. Stated treatment: approximately 11-day PBMC culture with coronavirus spike peptide pools or control peptides (ViraFEST assay). The unexposed donor gave CD4+ T cells before the COVID-19 pandemic (2011-2018). Sequencing was carried out using CD4+ T cells from blood, cultured in vitro. These receptors all stem from a human donor in good health.

CDR3 amino acids: CASSYTGGVYEQYF. The DNA for the CDR3 is TGTGCCAGCAGTTACACAGGGGGGGTTTACGAGCAGTACTTC. This sequence joins TRBV6-5 and TRBJ2-7; the D gene is possibly TRBD1 (8 bases). Trimming removed 2 bases from V and 4 bases from J, with 12 bases in between. Germline CDR1 MNHEY, CDR2 SVGAGI. The CDR3 consists of 14 residues.

The genes are TRBV5-1 and TRBJ1-1; D possibly corresponds to TRBD1 (5 bases). Germline V gene sequence: CDR1 SGHRS, CDR2 YFSETQ. This CDR3 region has 14 residues. The germline V and J ends were trimmed by 2 bases and 0 bases, with 8 bases remaining between them. CDR3 in amino acids: CASSLDSLNTEAFF. DNA for the CDR3: TGCGCCAGCAGCTTAGACAGTTTGAACACTGAAGCTTTCTTT.

By proportion, this clonotype is large. The chain combines TRBV27 with TRBJ2-3, with D perhaps TRBD1 (6 bases). The V end was cut by 6 bases, the J end by 4 bases, with 26 bases between. CDR3 length: 18 residues. Germline lookup yields CDR1 MNHEY and CDR2 SMNVEV (reference sequence). CDR3 sequence: CASRRSRKVGQGPDTQYF. The CDR3 coding sequence is TGTGCCAGCAGACGCAGCCGGAAAGTGGGGCAGGGGCCAGATACGCAGTATTTT.

The chain is built from TRBV27 and TRBJ2-7; 8 bases line up with TRBD1. The CDR3 sequence is 16 residues long. Germline assignment: CDR1 MNHEY and CDR2 SMNVEV (reference sequence). Trimming cost V 6 bases and J 3 bases; bases outside gene matches: 13. The CDR3 spells CASSRAETGECYEQYF. DNA of the CDR3: TGTGCCAGCAGCCGGGCTGAGACAGGGGAATGCTACGAGCAGTACTTC.

The CDR3 sequence is CASSLIVLETQYF. The CDR3 DNA reads as TGTGCCAGCAGCTTAATCGTCTTGGAGACCCAGTACTTC. The J gene is TRBJ2-5, the V gene TRBV7-9, with no clear D. Germline V lookup: CDR1 SEHNR, CDR2 FQNEAQ (reference sequence). This CDR3 comprises 13 residues. The V end was cut by 2 bases, the J end by 5 bases, with 9 bases between.

This CDR3 is CASSLSGQGIYEQYF. Here the CDR3 DNA reads TGTGCCAGCAGTTTATCCGGACAGGGAATATACGAGCAGTACTTC. This rearrangement joins TRBV27 to TRBJ2-7; the match to TRBD1 covers 8 bases. Germline V gives CDR1 MNHEY, CDR2 SMNVEV (reference sequence). Trimming at V came to 0 bases and at J to 4 bases, leaving 5 bases not matched to a gene. The CDR3 contains 15 residues.

The rearrangement joins TRBV7-3 to TRBJ2-1; D possibly corresponds to TRBD1 (6 bases). CDR3 length: 14 residues. The V end lost 2 bases, the J end lost 7 bases, and 12 bases lay between the germline ends. Germline lookup yields CDR1 SGHTA and CDR2 FQGTGA. The CDR3 reads CASSLQGTSNEQFF. For the CDR3, the DNA is TGTGCCAGCAGCTTACAGGGGACATCGAATGAGCAGTTCTTC.

This clonotype has only a few counts. This chain connects TRBV15 to TRBJ2-7; 8 nucleotides line up with TRBD2. The CDR3 runs 16 residues. Germline-derived CDR1 and CDR2 are LNHNV and YYDKDF (reference sequence). The J segment lost 7 bases and the V segment lost 5 bases, leaving 16 bases of the junction unmatched. This chain's CDR3 is CATSVGLTGGLREQYF. In DNA form, the CDR3 reads TGTGCCACCAGCGTAGGACTAACGGGGGGGCTTCGAGAGCAGTACTTC. Full variable domain (outside the CDR3, taken from reference TRBV15 and TRBJ2-7): DAMVIQNPRYQVTQFGKPVTLSCSQTLNHNVMYWYQQKSSQAPKLLFHYYDKDFNNEADTPDNFQSRRPNTSFCFLDIRSPGLGDTAMYLCATSVGLTGGLREQYFGPGTRLTVT.

This clonotype appeared a few times. The chain recombines TRBV6-1 with TRBJ2-3; TRBD2 matches 11 bases. J was trimmed by 6 bases and V by 6 bases; bases with no gene match: 8. The germline V gene encodes CDR1 MNHNS and CDR2 SASEGT. The CDR3 runs to 15 residues. The CDR3 coding sequence is TGTGCCAGCAGCCCCACTAGCGGGAGTCGGGATACGCAGTATTTT. Its translation: CASSPTSGSRDTQYF.

The chain is built from TRBV14 and TRBJ2-5, with a tentative D call TRBD1 (8 bases). From germline, CDR1 is SGHDN and CDR2 FVKESK. V was pared by 2 bases and J by 5 bases, with 18 bases between. The CDR3 has 16 amino acids. CDR3 in amino acids: CASSQHRGGISETQYF. The CDR3 coding sequence is TGTGCCAGCAGCCAACACAGGGGGGGGATATCGGAGACCCAGTACTTC.

The chain links TRBV4-3 to TRBJ1-6, with unresolved D. Germline lookup yields CDR1 LGHNA and CDR2 YSLEER. The CDR3 extends over 14 amino acids. Trimming cost V 1 base and J 7 bases, with 8 bases left between them. The CDR3 loop is CASSQGNGNSPLHF. In DNA, the CDR3 is TGCGCCAGCAGCCAAGGGAACGGGAATTCACCCCTCCACTTT.

In DNA form, the CDR3 reads TGTGCCAGCAGTTTTAGTTCCAGAGAAGCTTTCTTT. It yields the protein CASSFSSREAFF. This sequence joins TRBV28 and TRBJ1-1; the D is unclear. Germline CDR1 and CDR2: MDHEN and SYDVKM. CDR3 size: 12 residues. Deletions cut 3 bases from V and 8 bases from J, with 10 bases between.

In its sample, this clonotype is medium-sized (0.01 to 0.1%). The chain couples TRBV12-3 or TRBV12-4 to TRBJ1-5; 7 bases fit TRBD1. J was trimmed by 6 bases and V by 7 bases; bases with no gene match: 12. The CDR3 sequence is 15 residues long. CDR3 bases: TGTGCCAGCACCCAGGGGGAGTTTCAAGGTCAGCCCCAGCATTTT. Residues: CASTQGEFQGQPQHF.

V usage is TRBV2 and J usage is TRBJ2-3; 13 nucleotides align to TRBD2. V lost 7 bases to trimming and J lost 2 bases; unmatched junction nucleotides: 6. Germline assignment: CDR1 SNHLY and CDR2 FYNNEI. The CDR3 length is 16 residues. The CDR3 loop is CASKAGTSGITDTQYF. In DNA form, the CDR3 reads TGTGCCAGCAAGGCCGGGACTAGCGGGATCACAGATACGCAGTATTTT.

The genes are TRBV27 and TRBJ2-1; 8 bases align to TRBD2. The CDR3 covers 15 residues. With 3 bases clipped from V and 6 bases from J, the junction kept 7 bases outside the gene matches. The germline gives CDR1 MNHEY, CDR2 SMNVEV (reference sequence). The CDR3 DNA reads TGTGCCAGCAGTTTCTTCCCGGGACTAGTCAATGAGCAGTTCTTC. This sequence encodes CASSFFPGLVNEQFF.

The rearrangement links TRBV9 to TRBJ2-3; D gene ambiguous. Per the germline V gene, CDR1 is SGDLS and CDR2 is YYNGEE. The CDR3 has 14 amino acids. Trimming pared 0 bases from V and 1 base from J, leaving 6 bases between. The CDR3 here is CASSVVGGTDTQYF. CDR3 in DNA: TGTGCCAGCAGCGTAGTAGGCGGCACAGATACGCAGTATTTT.

The chain couples TRBV7-3 to TRBJ1-3; 8 positions match TRBD1. Germline V gene sequence: CDR1 SGHTA, CDR2 FQGTGA. V trimming: 5 bases; J trimming: 8 bases; junction bases outside the gene matches: 5. This CDR3 is built from 13 residues. As DNA, the CDR3 is TGTGCCAGCAGCCTACAACAGGGGGACACCATATATTTT. Translated: CASSLQQGDTIYF.

A few counts support this clonotype. The chain recombines TRBV7-9 with TRBJ1-5; D unresolved. The CDR3 totals 15 residues. V lost 6 bases, J lost 5 bases, and 17 bases lay in between. Germline assignment: CDR1 SEHNR and CDR2 FQNEAQ (reference sequence). In DNA, the CDR3 is TGTGCCAGCAGTCCAACGGATGCCGGGGATCAGCCCCAGCATTTT. Translated: CASSPTDAGDQPQHF.

The chain is built from TRBV4-2 and TRBJ1-5, with 8 bases matching TRBD1. Germline CDR1 reads LGHNA; CDR2 reads YNFKEQ. CDR3 length: 16 amino acids. V was pared by 3 bases and J by 1 base, with 5 bases of the junction left unmatched. The CDR3 spells CASSQNRGTSNQPQHF. CDR3 nucleotides: TGTGCCAGCAGCCAGAACAGGGGGACGAGCAATCAGCCCCAGCATTTT.